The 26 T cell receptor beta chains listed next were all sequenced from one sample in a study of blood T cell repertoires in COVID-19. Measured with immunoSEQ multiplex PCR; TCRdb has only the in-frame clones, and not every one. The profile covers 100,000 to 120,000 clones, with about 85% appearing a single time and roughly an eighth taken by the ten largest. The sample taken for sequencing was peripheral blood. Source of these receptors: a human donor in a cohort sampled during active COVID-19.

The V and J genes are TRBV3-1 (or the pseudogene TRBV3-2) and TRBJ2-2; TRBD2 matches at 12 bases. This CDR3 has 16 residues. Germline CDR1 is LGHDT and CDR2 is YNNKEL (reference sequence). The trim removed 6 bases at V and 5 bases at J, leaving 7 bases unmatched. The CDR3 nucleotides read TGTGCCAGCAGACCCACTAGCGGGGGGCCGACCGGGGAGCTGTTTTTT. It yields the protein CASRPTSGGPTGELFF.

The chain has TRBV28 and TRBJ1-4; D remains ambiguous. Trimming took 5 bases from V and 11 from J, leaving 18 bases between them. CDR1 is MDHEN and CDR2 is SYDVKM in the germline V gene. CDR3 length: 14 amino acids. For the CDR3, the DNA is TGTGCCAGCAGTCCCCCGGGAGACACCCCTAAACTGTTTTTT. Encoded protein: CASSPPGDTPKLFF.

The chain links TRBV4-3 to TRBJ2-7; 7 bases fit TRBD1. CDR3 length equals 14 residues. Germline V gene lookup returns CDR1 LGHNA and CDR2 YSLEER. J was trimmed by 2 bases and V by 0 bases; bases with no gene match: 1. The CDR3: CASSQETGTYEQYF. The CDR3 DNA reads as TGCGCCAGCAGCCAAGAGACAGGGACCTACGAGCAGTACTTC.

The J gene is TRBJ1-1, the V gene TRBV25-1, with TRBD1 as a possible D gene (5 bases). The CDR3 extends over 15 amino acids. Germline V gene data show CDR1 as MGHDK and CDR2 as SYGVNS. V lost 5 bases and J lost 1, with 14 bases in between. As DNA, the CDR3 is TGTGCCAGCAGTCCCCGACAGATGAGGAACACTGAAGCTTTCTTT. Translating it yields CASSPRQMRNTEAFF.

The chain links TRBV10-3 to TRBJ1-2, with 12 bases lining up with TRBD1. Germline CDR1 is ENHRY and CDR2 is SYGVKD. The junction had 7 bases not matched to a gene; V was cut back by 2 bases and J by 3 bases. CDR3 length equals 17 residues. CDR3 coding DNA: TGTGCCATCAGTGAGGCGACGGGACAGGGGGCAGACTATGGCTACACCTTC. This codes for CAISEATGQGADYGYTF.

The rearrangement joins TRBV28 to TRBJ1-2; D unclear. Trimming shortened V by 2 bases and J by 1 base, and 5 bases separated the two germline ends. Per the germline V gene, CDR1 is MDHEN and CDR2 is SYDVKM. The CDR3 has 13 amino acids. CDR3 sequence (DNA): TGTGCCAGCAGTTTAGGACTTAACTATGGCTACACCTTC. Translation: CASSLGLNYGYTF.

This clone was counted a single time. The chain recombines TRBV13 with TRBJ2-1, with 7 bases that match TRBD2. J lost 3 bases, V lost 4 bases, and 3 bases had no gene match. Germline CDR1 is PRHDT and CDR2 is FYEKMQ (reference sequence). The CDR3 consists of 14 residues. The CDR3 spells CASSSRTSYNEQFF. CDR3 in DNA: TGTGCCAGCAGCTCAAGGACTAGCTACAATGAGCAGTTCTTC.

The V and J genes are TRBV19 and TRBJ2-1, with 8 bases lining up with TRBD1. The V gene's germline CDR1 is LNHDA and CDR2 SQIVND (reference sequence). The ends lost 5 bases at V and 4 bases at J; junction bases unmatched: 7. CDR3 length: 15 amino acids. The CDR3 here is CASSAAGGAYNEQFF. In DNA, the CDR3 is TGTGCCAGTAGTGCCGCAGGGGGCGCTTACAATGAGCAGTTCTTC.

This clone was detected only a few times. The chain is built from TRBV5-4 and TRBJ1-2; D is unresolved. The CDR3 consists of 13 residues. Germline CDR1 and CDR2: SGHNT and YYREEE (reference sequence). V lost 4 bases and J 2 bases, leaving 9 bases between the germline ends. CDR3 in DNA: TGTGCCAGCAGCCTGGACTCGAACTATGGCTACACCTTC. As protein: CASSLDSNYGYTF.

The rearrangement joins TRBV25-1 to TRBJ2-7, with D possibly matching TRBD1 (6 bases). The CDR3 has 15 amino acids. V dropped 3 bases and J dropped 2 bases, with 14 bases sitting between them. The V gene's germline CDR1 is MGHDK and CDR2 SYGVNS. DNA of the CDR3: TGTGCCAGCAGTGATCCGGGACATATGACCTACGAGCAGTACTTC. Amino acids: CASSDPGHMTYEQYF.

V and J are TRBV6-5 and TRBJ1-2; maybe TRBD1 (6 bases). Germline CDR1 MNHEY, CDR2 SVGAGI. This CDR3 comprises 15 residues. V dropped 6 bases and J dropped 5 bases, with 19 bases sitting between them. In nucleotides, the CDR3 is TGTGCCAGCAGGGTACAAGGGGGTTCACGATATGGCTACACCTTC. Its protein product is CASRVQGGSRYGYTF.

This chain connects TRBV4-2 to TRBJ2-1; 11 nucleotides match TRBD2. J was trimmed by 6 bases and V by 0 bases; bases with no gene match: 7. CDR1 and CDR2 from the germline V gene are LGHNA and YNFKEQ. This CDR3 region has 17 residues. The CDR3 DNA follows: TGTGCCAGCAGCCAAGAAGGAATAGCGGGGGGGTTCAATGAGCAGTTCTTC. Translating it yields CASSQEGIAGGFNEQFF.

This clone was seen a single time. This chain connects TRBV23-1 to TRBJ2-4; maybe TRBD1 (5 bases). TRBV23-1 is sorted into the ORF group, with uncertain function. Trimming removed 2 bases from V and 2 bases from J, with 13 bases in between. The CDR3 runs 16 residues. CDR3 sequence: CASSQTRVRSKNIQYF. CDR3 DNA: TGCGCCAGCAGTCAAACCAGGGTACGGTCCAAAAACATTCAGTACTTC.

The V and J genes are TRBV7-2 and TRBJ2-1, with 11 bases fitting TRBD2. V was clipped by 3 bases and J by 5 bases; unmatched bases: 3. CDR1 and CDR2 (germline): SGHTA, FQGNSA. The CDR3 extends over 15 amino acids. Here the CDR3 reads CASSFSGGVNNEQFF. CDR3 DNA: TGTGCCAGCAGCTTTAGCGGGGGGGTAAACAATGAGCAGTTCTTC. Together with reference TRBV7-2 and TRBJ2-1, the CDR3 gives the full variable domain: GAGVSQSPSNKVTEKGKDVELRCDPISGHTALYWYRQSLGQGLEFLIYFQGNSAPDKSGLPSDRFSAERTGGSVSTLTIQRTQQEDSAVYLCASSFSGGVNNEQFFGPGTRLTVL.

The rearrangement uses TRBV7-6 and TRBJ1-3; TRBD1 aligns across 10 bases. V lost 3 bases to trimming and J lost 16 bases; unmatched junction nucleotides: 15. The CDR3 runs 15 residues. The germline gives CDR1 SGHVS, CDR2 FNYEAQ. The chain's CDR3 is CASSLDQLSDRGKYF. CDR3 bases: TGTGCCAGCAGCTTGGACCAACTTTCGGACAGGGGGAAGTATTTT.

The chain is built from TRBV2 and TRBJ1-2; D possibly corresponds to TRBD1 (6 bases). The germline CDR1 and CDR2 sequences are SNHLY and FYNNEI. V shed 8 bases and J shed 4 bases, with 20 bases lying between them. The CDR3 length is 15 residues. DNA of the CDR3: TGTGCCAGCGCGGGGGATGGGGGCGGGATCTATGGCTACACCTTC. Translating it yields CASAGDGGGIYGYTF.

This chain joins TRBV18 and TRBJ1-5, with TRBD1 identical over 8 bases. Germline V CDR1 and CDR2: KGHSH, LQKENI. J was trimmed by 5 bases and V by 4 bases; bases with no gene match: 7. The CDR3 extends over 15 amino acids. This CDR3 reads CASSLLGQEYQPQHF. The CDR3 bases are TGTGCCAGCTCACTATTGGGACAGGAATATCAGCCCCAGCATTTT.

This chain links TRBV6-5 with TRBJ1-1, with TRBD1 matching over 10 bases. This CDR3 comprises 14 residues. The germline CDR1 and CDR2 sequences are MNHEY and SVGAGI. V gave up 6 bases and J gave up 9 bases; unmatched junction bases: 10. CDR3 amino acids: CASRPPGQGYQAFF. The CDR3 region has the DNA TGTGCCAGCAGGCCTCCGGGACAGGGGTATCAAGCTTTCTTT.

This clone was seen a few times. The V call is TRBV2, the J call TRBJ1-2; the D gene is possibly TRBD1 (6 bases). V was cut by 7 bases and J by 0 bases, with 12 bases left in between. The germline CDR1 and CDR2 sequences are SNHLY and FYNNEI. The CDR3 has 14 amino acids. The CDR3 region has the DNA TGTGCCAGCAAGGGGGGGGTTACTAACTATGGCTACACCTTC. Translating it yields CASKGGVTNYGYTF.

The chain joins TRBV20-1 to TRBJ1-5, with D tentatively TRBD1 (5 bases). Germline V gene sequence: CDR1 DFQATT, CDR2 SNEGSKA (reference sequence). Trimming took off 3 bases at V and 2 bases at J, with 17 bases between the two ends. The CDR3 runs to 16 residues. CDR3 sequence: CSASPGQTGGNQPQHF. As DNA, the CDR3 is TGCAGTGCTAGTCCGGGCCAAACAGGTGGCAATCAGCCCCAGCATTTT.

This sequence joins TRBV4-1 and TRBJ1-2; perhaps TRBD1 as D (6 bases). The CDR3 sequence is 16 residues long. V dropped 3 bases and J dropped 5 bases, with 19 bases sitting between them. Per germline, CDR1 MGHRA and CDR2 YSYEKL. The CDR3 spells CASSQYPTGNRYGYTF. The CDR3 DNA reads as TGCGCCAGCAGCCAGTACCCGACAGGTAATAGGTATGGCTACACCTTC.

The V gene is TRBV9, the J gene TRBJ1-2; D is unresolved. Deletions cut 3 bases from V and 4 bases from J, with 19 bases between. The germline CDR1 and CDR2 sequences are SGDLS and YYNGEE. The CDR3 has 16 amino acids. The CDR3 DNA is TGTGCCAGCAGCGATGGCCCTGCACGGACTACCTATGGCTACACCTTC. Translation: CASSDGPARTTYGYTF.

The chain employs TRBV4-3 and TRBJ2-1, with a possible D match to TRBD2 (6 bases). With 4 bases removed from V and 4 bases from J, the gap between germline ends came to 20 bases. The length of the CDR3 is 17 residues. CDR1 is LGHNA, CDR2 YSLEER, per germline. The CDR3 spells CASSRTGLTVNYNEQFF. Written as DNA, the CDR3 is TGCGCCAGCAGCCGCACGGGACTCACGGTAAATTACAATGAGCAGTTCTTC.

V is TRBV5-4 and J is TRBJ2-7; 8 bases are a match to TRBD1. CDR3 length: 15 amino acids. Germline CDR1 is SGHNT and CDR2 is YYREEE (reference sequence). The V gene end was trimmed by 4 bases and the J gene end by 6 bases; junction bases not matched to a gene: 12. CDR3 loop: CASSPYRQGSGEQYF. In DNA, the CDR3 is TGTGCCAGCAGCCCTTACCGACAGGGGTCGGGCGAGCAGTACTTC.

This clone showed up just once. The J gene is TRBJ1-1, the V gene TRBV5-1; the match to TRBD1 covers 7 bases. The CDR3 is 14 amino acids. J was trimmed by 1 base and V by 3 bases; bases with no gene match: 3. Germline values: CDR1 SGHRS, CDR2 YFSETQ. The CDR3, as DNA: TGCGCCAGCAGCTACGGGACAGCGAACACTGAAGCTTTCTTT. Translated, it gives CASSYGTANTEAFF.

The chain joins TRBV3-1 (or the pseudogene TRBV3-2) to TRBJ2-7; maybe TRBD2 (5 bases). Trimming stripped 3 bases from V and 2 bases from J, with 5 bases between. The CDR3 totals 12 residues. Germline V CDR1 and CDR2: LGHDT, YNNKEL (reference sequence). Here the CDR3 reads CASSQGAYEQYF. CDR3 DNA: TGTGCCAGCAGCCAGGGAGCCTACGAGCAGTACTTC.